Reported below is one T cell receptor beta chain. What it binds is unknown. When replicate PCRs were run on sorted subsets, they used approximately 0.2 ug DNA, some 33,000 T cell genomes. Per the original data handling: ImmunoSEQ sequences covered only the junction and lacked quality scores; filtering therefore differed. Using immunoSEQ multiplex PCR, the repertoire was profiled, and TCRdb retains in-frame clones only, with some absent. V and J calls and clone size are those listed in that table; D and trimming were worked out from the DNA. The top ten hold around 1.1% of the sample, which has around 2,000,000 clones, about 95% seen once. The sample originates from a study of shared clonotypes between healthy human individuals. J was trimmed by 7 bases and V by 1 base; bases with no gene match: 9. Germline V gene data show CDR1 as SGHAT and CDR2 as FQNNGV. The CDR3 length is 17 residues. Naive CD8 cells were CD45RO-negative, positively selected for CCR7, excluding terminally differentiated effector memory CD45RA+ cells.

Study-wide findings and caveats: It was the few donors that limited the genetic and exposure-history diversity represented. Estimated richness was generally greater in naive than memory subsets.

The chain joins TRBV11-2 to TRBJ2-2; 10 bases fit TRBD2. Sequenced input: naive CD8+ T cells sorted from blood. This clonotype originated in a man aged 18-30 years in good health. This CDR3 is CASSLVLGTSDGGELFF. DNA for the CDR3: TGTGCCAGCAGCTTAGTTCTGGGGACTAGCGACGGCGGGGAGCTGTTTTTT. The full variable domain, its missing parts supplied by reference TRBV11-2 and TRBJ2-2, is EAGVAQSPRYKIIEKRQSVAFWCNPISGHATLYWYQQILGQGPKLLIQFQNNGVVDDSQLPKDRFSAERLKGVDSTLKIQPAKLEDSAVYLCASSLVLGTSDGGELFFGEGSRLTVL.